Shown below are 20 T cell receptor beta chains from a single sample sequenced in a study of T cells in Graves' hyperthyroidism and ophthalmopathy. There were TCR beta CDR3 regions amplified from RNA transcripts. TCR CDR3 underwent first-round RT-PCR with the HTBI primer set. TCRdb re-called the multiplex PCR reads through MiXCR, storing one row per CDR3 protein. Among nearly 600,000 distinct CDR3 sequences, approximately 15% were seen once, and the ten largest hold under 7%. What was sequenced was blood. All receptors derive from a woman aged 25 to 45 with Graves' hyperthyroidism that later progressed to Graves' ophthalmopathy.

A single count supports this clonotype. V is TRBV7-9 and J is TRBJ2-5, with 8 bases that match TRBD2. From germline, CDR1 is SEHNR and CDR2 FQNEAQ (reference sequence). The CDR3 consists of 15 residues. Unmatched junction bases numbered 4, after V lost 3 bases and J lost 1 base. CDR3 residues: CASSFTGGFQETQYF. CDR3 nucleotide sequence: TGTGCCAGCAGCTTTACGGGAGGGTTCCAAGAGACCCAGTACTTC. Based on the CDR3 plus reference TRBV7-9 and TRBJ2-5, the full variable domain is DTGVSQNPRHKITKRGQNVTFRCDPISEHNRLYWYRQTLGQGPEFLTYFQNEAQLEKSRLLSDRFSAERPKGSFSTLEIQRTEQGDSAMYLCASSFTGGFQETQYFGPGTRLLVL.

This clonotype was counted at least ten times. This sequence joins TRBV19 and TRBJ2-1, with 7 bases lining up with TRBD2. The CDR3 contains 13 residues. Germline V CDR1 and CDR2: LNHDA, SQIVND (reference sequence). Germline trimming cut 10 bases from V and 9 bases from J; bases unmatched to any gene: 12. The CDR3 DNA is TGTGCCACTGGGAGGGCGGGAGTGGGTGAGCAGTTCTTC. Translating it yields CATGRAGVGEQFF.

This clonotype showed up many times. The chain employs TRBV20-1 and TRBJ1-1; 9 bases match TRBD1. This CDR3 has 18 amino acids. J lost 4 bases, V lost 1 base, and 16 bases had no gene match. Germline CDR1 and CDR2: DFQATT and SNEGSKA (reference sequence). For the CDR3, the DNA is TGCAGTGCTAGAGCCCAAATCCGTACAGGGGGCTTATCCACTGAAGCTTTCTTT. Amino acids: CSARAQIRTGGLSTEAFF.

This clonotype has a handful of counts. The V and J genes are TRBV3-1 and TRBJ1-2, with D possibly TRBD1 on 5 matching bases. The CDR3 extends over 13 amino acids. Trimming removed 6 bases from V and 8 bases from J, with 16 bases in between. Germline assignment: CDR1 LGHDT and CDR2 YNNKEL (reference sequence). CDR3 bases: TGTGCCAGCAGGGCGAGGCAGGGTTACGGCTACACCTTC. Translation gives CASRARQGYGYTF.

This clonotype has a handful of counts. The chain carries TRBV20-1 and TRBJ2-7, with D possibly called TRBD1 or TRBD2 (5 bases each). The CDR3 loop spans 13 amino acids. V lost 4 bases and J 2 bases, leaving 12 bases between the germline ends. CDR1 is DFQATT, CDR2 SNEGSKA, per germline (reference sequence). CDR3 loop: CSANPRGTYEQYF. In nucleotides, the CDR3 is TGCAGTGCTAACCCCCGGGGCACCTACGAGCAGTACTTC.

This clonotype was seen ten or more times. The rearrangement joins TRBV5-5 to TRBJ2-1; D may be TRBD2 (6 bases). Germline V gene data show CDR1 as SGHKS and CDR2 as YYEKEE (reference sequence). The CDR3 is 13 residues long. Trimming shortened V by 0 bases and J by 8 bases, and 9 bases separated the two germline ends. The DNA for the CDR3 is TGTGCCAGCAGCTTGGTGACTAGAGATGAGCAGTTCTTC. It encodes CASSLVTRDEQFF.

The chain links TRBV12-3 or TRBV12-4 to TRBJ2-3; TRBD2 matches at 11 bases. CDR3 size: 15 residues. The junction had 5 bases not matched to a gene; V was cut back by 6 bases and J by 3 bases. CDR3: CASRTSGSLTDTQYF. CDR3 in DNA: TGTGCCAGCAGAACTAGCGGGAGCTTGACAGATACGCAGTATTTT.

This clonotype occurred many times. This chain joins TRBV19 and TRBJ2-1, with D uncertain. V was trimmed by 1 base and J by 3 bases, leaving 10 bases between them. The germline CDR1 and CDR2 sequences are LNHDA and SQIVND (reference sequence). The CDR3 contains 15 residues. The CDR3 DNA reads as TGTGCCAGTAGTATAGTCCCTGTTAGCTACAATGAGCAGTTCTTC. Amino acid sequence: CASSIVPVSYNEQFF.

About this clonotype: This clone may be a read error of a much larger clone one base away. The V call is TRBV29-1, the J call TRBJ2-5; D ambiguous. Germline CDR1 reads SQVTM; CDR2 reads ANQGSEA. This CDR3 spans 14 amino acids. The CDR3 spells CGVTPGFWGETQYF. DNA for the CDR3: TGCGGCGTTACCCCAGGATTCTGGGGAGAGACCCAGTACTTC.

The V call is TRBV11-2, the J call TRBJ1-1, with D maybe TRBD1 (6 bases). The CDR3 is 19 amino acids. Trimming stripped 5 bases from V and 0 bases from J, with 25 bases between. Germline V lookup: CDR1 SGHAT, CDR2 FQNNGV. The CDR3 DNA sequence: TGTGCCAGCAGCCTAATTTACCGGGACATCTTACGTTTGAACACTGAAGCTTTCTTT. It yields the protein CASSLIYRDILRLNTEAFF.

There are a few counts of this clonotype. J is TRBJ1-4 and V is TRBV5-1, with a weak D call TRBD1 (5 bases). The germline V gene has CDR1 SGHRS and CDR2 YFSETQ. This CDR3 has 15 residues. V lost 4 bases, J lost 5 bases, and 15 bases lay in between. The CDR3 DNA follows: TGCGCCAGCAGCCCGGGGGGGACGCAGAATGAAAAACTGTTTTTT. Its protein product is CASSPGGTQNEKLFF.

This clonotype has ten or more counts. V is TRBV28 and J is TRBJ2-1, with no clear D. Germline V gives CDR1 MDHEN, CDR2 SYDVKM. This CDR3 is built from 12 residues. Trimming pared 1 base from V and 5 bases from J, leaving 3 bases between. CDR3 nucleotide sequence: TGTGCCAGCAGTTTATATGACAATGAGCAGTTCTTC. Encoded protein: CASSLYDNEQFF.

This chain links TRBV7-9 with TRBJ2-5, with 7 bases fitting TRBD1. The V gene's germline CDR1 is SEHNR and CDR2 FQNEAQ (reference sequence). Trimming at V came to 1 base and at J to 5 bases, leaving 4 bases not matched to a gene. This CDR3 has 14 amino acids. This chain's CDR3 is CASSLVTGEETQYF. The CDR3 coding sequence is TGTGCCAGCAGCTTAGTAACAGGGGAGGAGACCCAGTACTTC. Combining the CDR3 with reference TRBV7-9 and TRBJ2-5 gives the whole variable domain DTGVSQNPRHKITKRGQNVTFRCDPISEHNRLYWYRQTLGQGPEFLTYFQNEAQLEKSRLLSDRFSAERPKGSFSTLEIQRTEQGDSAMYLCASSLVTGEETQYFGPGTRLLVL.

The rearrangement uses TRBV19 and TRBJ2-2; tentative D call: TRBD1 (5 bases). CDR1 and CDR2 from the germline V gene are LNHDA and SQIVND (reference sequence). CDR3 length: 16 residues. Trimming removed 4 bases at V and 1 base at J, with 13 bases between. Written as DNA, the CDR3 is TGTGCCAGTAGTAAGGGGATTTTCTTGAACACCGGGGAGCTGTTTTTT. It encodes CASSKGIFLNTGELFF.

The chain recombines TRBV12-3 or TRBV12-4 with TRBJ2-7; 9 positions match TRBD2. CDR3 size: 14 residues. The V gene end was trimmed by 6 bases and the J gene end by 6 bases; junction bases not matched to a gene: 9. The CDR3 protein is CASRRGGASPEQYF. The DNA of the CDR3 is TGTGCCAGCAGGCGCGGGGGGGCTTCTCCCGAGCAGTACTTC.

This clonotype showed up just a few times. The junction does not match germline at one end; this may be a read error. The chain links TRBV19 to TRBJ2-4, with 7 positions matching TRBD2. Looked up from germline, CDR1 is LNHDA and CDR2 is SQIVND (reference sequence). This CDR3 contains 14 residues. The CDR3 DNA follows: TGTGCCAGTAGTATAGCTAGCGGTGAAAACATCCAGTACTTC. Translated: CASSIASGENIQYF.

This rearrangement joins TRBV7-9 to TRBJ2-7, with D perhaps matching TRBD1 (6 bases). Trimming cost V 5 bases and J 6 bases, with 17 bases left between them. Germline V gene lookup returns CDR1 SEHNR and CDR2 FQNEAQ (reference sequence). This CDR3 contains 14 residues. The CDR3 region has the DNA TGTGCCAGCAGCGTCGGGACATCAGCAGTCGAGCAGTACTTC. Protein product: CASSVGTSAVEQYF.

Many counts were recorded for this clonotype. The chain links TRBV7-2 to TRBJ2-6; 11 bases are shared with TRBD2. Germline loops: CDR1 SGHTA, CDR2 FQGNSA. The V gene end was trimmed by 6 bases and the J gene end by 0 bases; junction bases not matched to a gene: 7. This CDR3 is 18 amino acids long. DNA of the CDR3: TGTGCCAGCAGAATTACTAGCGGGAGTATCTCTGGGGCCAACGTCCTGACTTTC. This translates into CASRITSGSISGANVLTF.

This clonotype was detected many times. The V call is TRBV24-1, the J call TRBJ1-2; D not certain. Germline V gives CDR1 KGHDR, CDR2 SFDVKD. This CDR3 has 12 amino acids. The V and J ends lost 4 bases and 5 bases respectively, with 7 bases between them. CDR3 loop: CATSDPIYGYTF. The CDR3 DNA follows: TGTGCCACCAGTGACCCAATATATGGCTACACCTTC.

The sample holds many counts of this clonotype. The chain carries TRBV30 and TRBJ1-1; D is unclear. The CDR3 has 12 amino acids. With 3 bases removed from V and 2 bases from J, the gap between germline ends came to 7 bases. Germline V lookup: CDR1 GTSNPN, CDR2 SVGIG (reference sequence). The CDR3 reads CAWSHSNTEAFF. As DNA, the CDR3 is TGTGCCTGGAGCCACAGTAACACTGAAGCTTTCTTT.